The 22 T cell receptor beta chains presented below share a single source sample, sequenced in a study of a mutant IDH1 vaccine in newly diagnosed glioma. These receptors have no identified antigens. Assay: immunoSEQ multiplex PCR; the TCRdb copy retains only in-frame clones and omits some. This sample has 50,000 to 85,000 clones; about 87% occur once, and the top ten carry 10% to 15%. The time point is: week 23, last vaccination. Each dose of the vaccine consisted of 300 ug of mutant IDH1 20-mer peptide, with topical imiquimod. The sample in question was PBMCs, obtained from a glioma patient whose treatment included an IDH1 peptide vaccine. These receptors were collected from a man younger than 35 with glioma.

In nucleotides, the CDR3 is TGCGCCAGCAGCTCACCTGTGAGAAAGCCGTACGAGCAGTACTTC. Translation gives CASSSPVRKPYEQYF. The rearrangement uses TRBV5-1 and TRBJ2-7, with D unresolved. V lost 3 bases, J lost 4 bases, and 17 bases lay in between. Germline CDR1 and CDR2: SGHRS and YFSETQ. CDR3 length equals 15 residues.

The gene calls are TRBV19 and TRBJ1-2; no clear D. The V gene's germline CDR1 is LNHDA and CDR2 SQIVND (reference sequence). Trimming cost V 7 bases and J 2 bases, with 23 bases left between them. The CDR3 has 17 residues. The CDR3, as DNA: TGTGCCAGTAATCTAGCGGGCCAAAAAATAGGGAACTATGGCTACACCTTC. It yields the protein CASNLAGQKIGNYGYTF.

The chain carries TRBV9 and TRBJ1-1; TRBD1 is a possible D gene (5 bases). V was pared by 2 bases and J by 4 bases, with 9 bases between. The CDR3 runs 13 residues. Germline CDR1 and CDR2: SGDLS and YYNGEE. The CDR3 DNA reads as TGTGCCAGCAGCGTGGGGGATTTCACTGAAGCTTTCTTT. Its translation is CASSVGDFTEAFF.

The rearrangement uses TRBV5-4 and TRBJ1-6, with 9 bases matching TRBD1. CDR3 length: 14 residues. Per the germline V gene, CDR1 is SGHNT and CDR2 is YYREEE (reference sequence). The V and J ends lost 4 bases and 9 bases, in that order; junction bases with no gene match: 5. CDR3 region: CASSATGGGSPLHF. The CDR3 DNA follows: TGTGCCAGCAGCGCGACAGGGGGGGGTTCACCCCTCCACTTT.

The rearrangement joins TRBV20-1 to TRBJ2-7, with 7 bases lining up with TRBD1. This CDR3 has 10 residues. V was clipped by 5 bases and J by 9 bases; unmatched bases: 4. The germline V gene encodes CDR1 DFQATT and CDR2 SNEGSKA (reference sequence). CDR3 sequence: CSAGDRAQYF. In nucleotides, the CDR3 is TGCAGTGCTGGTGACAGGGCGCAGTACTTC.

The chain has TRBV29-1 and TRBJ1-4; D might be TRBD1 (6 bases). V lost 0 bases, J lost 15 bases, and 14 bases lay in between. This CDR3 comprises 12 residues. The germline V gene has CDR1 SQVTM and CDR2 ANQGSEA. CDR3 sequence (DNA): TGCAGCGTTGAAGATCACCCGGACAGCGTGTTTTTT. Its translation: CSVEDHPDSVFF.

This chain links TRBV6-4 with TRBJ2-1; 8 bases are a match to TRBD1. Per germline, CDR1 MRHNA and CDR2 SNTAGT. This CDR3 spans 13 amino acids. The J segment lost 4 bases and the V segment lost 11 bases, leaving 7 bases of the junction unmatched. CDR3 amino acids: CAGLGQGYNEQFF. The CDR3, as DNA: TGTGCCGGCCTCGGACAGGGTTACAATGAGCAGTTCTTC.

This chain connects TRBV30 to TRBJ1-4; a weak D match, TRBD1 (5 bases). The CDR3 consists of 14 residues. Trimming pared 2 bases from V and 8 bases from J, leaving 15 bases between. The germline CDR1 and CDR2 sequences are GTSNPN and SVGIG (reference sequence). The CDR3: CAWSSPTAGEKLFF. The CDR3, as DNA: TGTGCCTGGAGTAGTCCCACGGCAGGGGAAAAACTGTTTTTT. Full variable domain (missing parts from reference TRBV30 and TRBJ1-4): SQTIHQWPATLVQPVGSPLSLECTVEGTSNPNLYWYRQAAGRGLQLLFYSVGIGQISSEVPQNLSASRPQDRQFILSSKKLLLSDSGFYLCAWSSPTAGEKLFFGSGTQLSVL.

The rearrangement joins TRBV29-1 to TRBJ1-1; 8 nucleotides line up with TRBD1. The CDR3 runs 17 residues. Trimming cost V 5 bases and J 3 bases; bases outside gene matches: 17. Germline V gene data show CDR1 as SQVTM and CDR2 as ANQGSEA. The CDR3 nucleotides are TGCAGCGTTTCTCGCAGGGGGCGGGAAGTTTTGGACACTGAAGCTTTCTTT. Protein: CSVSRRGREVLDTEAFF.

The chain recombines TRBV30 with TRBJ2-1, with 7 positions matching TRBD2. CDR3 length: 16 residues. Germline trimming cut 1 base from V and 2 bases from J; bases unmatched to any gene: 8. CDR1 GTSNPN and CDR2 SVGIG come from the germline V gene (reference sequence). The CDR3 bases are TGTGCCTGGAGTGGAGTAGCGGGTGACACCTACAATGAGCAGTTCTTC. It is translated as CAWSGVAGDTYNEQFF.

This clone has only a few counts. The rearrangement uses TRBV10-3 and TRBJ1-5, with D tentatively TRBD1 (6 bases). V lost 2 bases, J lost 2 bases, and 10 bases lay in between. The CDR3 covers 15 residues. Per the germline V gene, CDR1 is ENHRY and CDR2 is SYGVKD. The CDR3 is CAISEIRQGNQPQHF. CDR3 bases: TGTGCCATCAGTGAGATACGACAGGGCAATCAGCCCCAGCATTTT.

The chain has TRBV4-1 and TRBJ2-7; D remains ambiguous. The germline V gene has CDR1 MGHRA and CDR2 YSYEKL. This CDR3 spans 15 amino acids. The ends were cut back, 0 bases at V and 1 base at J, with 10 bases in the middle. CDR3: CASSQDYPGSYEQYF. CDR3 DNA: TGCGCCAGCAGCCAAGATTACCCGGGTTCCTACGAGCAGTACTTC.

This rearrangement joins TRBV5-6 to TRBJ2-7; maybe TRBD2 (6 bases). Trimming pared 0 bases from V and 6 bases from J, leaving 16 bases between. Germline V gene lookup returns CDR1 SGHDT and CDR2 YYEEEE. This CDR3 region has 15 residues. The CDR3 spells CASSLGEDLLTEQYF. CDR3 bases: TGTGCCAGCAGCTTGGGGGAGGACCTGTTAACCGAGCAGTACTTC.

The chain has TRBV18 and TRBJ1-5; D is ambiguous. This CDR3 has 18 residues. Germline-derived CDR1 and CDR2 are KGHSH and LQKENI. Trimming pared 1 base from V and 0 bases from J, leaving 16 bases between. The CDR3 loop reads CASSPLVRAGGSNQPQHF. In DNA, the CDR3 is TGTGCCAGCTCACCACTCGTCCGGGCAGGAGGTAGCAATCAGCCCCAGCATTTT.

The rearrangement uses TRBV7-9 and TRBJ1-3; D not certain. This CDR3 region has 14 residues. CDR1 and CDR2 (germline): SEHNR, FQNEAQ (reference sequence). V dropped 4 bases and J dropped 3 bases, with 10 bases sitting between them. The CDR3 region has the DNA TGTGCCAGCAGCTCCTCCCTCTTTGGAAACACCATATATTTT. This gives the protein CASSSSLFGNTIYF.

This chain uses TRBV5-1 with TRBJ2-1, with TRBD2 matching over 10 bases. Germline CDR1 reads SGHRS; CDR2 reads YFSETQ. The junction had 8 bases not matched to a gene; V was cut back by 0 bases and J by 8 bases. This CDR3 has 16 amino acids. CDR3 residues: CASSLGASGRIDEQFF. In DNA form, the CDR3 reads TGCGCCAGCAGCTTGGGCGCTAGCGGGAGAATCGATGAGCAGTTCTTC. Full variable domain (rest looked up from reference TRBV5-1 and TRBJ2-1): KAGVTQTPRYLIKTRGQQVTLSCSPISGHRSVSWYQQTPGQGLQFLFEYFSETQRNKGNFPGRFSGRQFSNSRSEMNVSTLELGDSALYLCASSLGASGRIDEQFFGPGTRLTVL.

The chain uses TRBV5-6 and TRBJ2-7; the D call may be TRBD1 or TRBD2 (5 bases each). This CDR3 is 16 amino acids long. The V and J ends lost 5 bases and 3 bases respectively, with 21 bases between them. CDR1 and CDR2 from the germline V gene are SGHDT and YYEEEE. CDR3 nucleotide sequence: TGTGCCAGCAGTTACAGCTTGGGGGTGTATAGCTACGAGCAGTACTTC. Translated: CASSYSLGVYSYEQYF.

The rearrangement uses TRBV2 and TRBJ1-2; D is uncertain. Trimming left V 8 bases short and J 1 base short, with 14 bases between. From germline, CDR1 is SNHLY and CDR2 FYNNEI. The CDR3 consists of 14 residues. The CDR3 loop is CASWSVAFNYGYTF. CDR3 coding DNA: TGTGCCAGCTGGTCTGTAGCCTTTAACTATGGCTACACCTTC.

J is TRBJ1-5 and V is TRBV10-3; possible D gene TRBD1, 6 bases. CDR1 is ENHRY and CDR2 is SYGVKD in the germline V gene. The CDR3 consists of 15 residues. V gave up 6 bases and J gave up 3 bases, with 15 bases separating them. This CDR3 is CAISRTVDDNQPQHF. The CDR3 bases are TGTGCCATCAGCCGGACAGTTGATGACAATCAGCCCCAGCATTTT.

The chain is built from TRBV5-5 and TRBJ2-7, with 7 positions matching TRBD1. Germline V gene lookup returns CDR1 SGHKS and CDR2 YYEKEE (reference sequence). The trim removed 1 base at V and 3 bases at J, leaving 7 bases unmatched. This CDR3 has 15 amino acids. The CDR3 region has the DNA TGTGCCAGCAGCTTGACGGGACAGAGGGGCTACGAGCAGTACTTC. Translation: CASSLTGQRGYEQYF.

By sample fraction, this clone is hyperexpanded (1% or more). This sample also contains other DNA sequences that code for the same CDR3. The chain joins TRBV19 to TRBJ1-1; perhaps TRBD1 as D (6 bases). There are 14 residues in the CDR3. The V and J ends lost 4 bases and 2 bases respectively, with 11 bases between them. The V gene's germline CDR1 is LNHDA and CDR2 SQIVND (reference sequence). The DNA for the CDR3 is TGTGCCAGTAGTACAGGACAGCGAAACACTGAAGCTTTCTTT. It yields the protein CASSTGQRNTEAFF. The full variable domain, completed using reference TRBV19 and TRBJ1-1, is DGGITQSPKYLFRKEGQNVTLSCEQNLNHDAMYWYRQDPGQGLRLIYYSQIVNDFQKGDIAEGYSVSREKKESFPLTVTSAQKNPTAFYLCASSTGQRNTEAFFGQGTRLTVV.

This chain links TRBV5-1 with TRBJ2-7; tentatively, D is TRBD2 (5 bases). This CDR3 comprises 14 residues. Germline loops: CDR1 SGHRS, CDR2 YFSETQ. V was shortened by 0 bases and J by 1 base, with 8 bases between the two germline ends. Here the CDR3 DNA reads TGCGCCAGCAGCTTGGATCCGGGGTCCTACGAGCAGTACTTC. This codes for CASSLDPGSYEQYF.